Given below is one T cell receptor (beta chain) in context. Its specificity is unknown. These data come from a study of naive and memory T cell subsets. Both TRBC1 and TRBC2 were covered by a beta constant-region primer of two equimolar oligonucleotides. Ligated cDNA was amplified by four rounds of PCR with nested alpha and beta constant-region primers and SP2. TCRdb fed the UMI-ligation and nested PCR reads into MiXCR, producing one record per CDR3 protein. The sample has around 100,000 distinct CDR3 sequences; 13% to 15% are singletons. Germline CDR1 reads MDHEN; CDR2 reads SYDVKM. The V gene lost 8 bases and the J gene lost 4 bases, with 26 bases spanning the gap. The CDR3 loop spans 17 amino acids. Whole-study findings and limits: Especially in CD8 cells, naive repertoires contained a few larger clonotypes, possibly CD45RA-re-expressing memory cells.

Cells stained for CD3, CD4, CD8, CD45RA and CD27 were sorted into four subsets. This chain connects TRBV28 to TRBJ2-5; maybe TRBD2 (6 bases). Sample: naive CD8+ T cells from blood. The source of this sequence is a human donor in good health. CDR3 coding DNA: TGTGCCAGCGGAGGAGGGGAGCCTCTCTCGTTTGGAGAGACCCAGTACTTC. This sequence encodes CASGGGEPLSFGETQYF.